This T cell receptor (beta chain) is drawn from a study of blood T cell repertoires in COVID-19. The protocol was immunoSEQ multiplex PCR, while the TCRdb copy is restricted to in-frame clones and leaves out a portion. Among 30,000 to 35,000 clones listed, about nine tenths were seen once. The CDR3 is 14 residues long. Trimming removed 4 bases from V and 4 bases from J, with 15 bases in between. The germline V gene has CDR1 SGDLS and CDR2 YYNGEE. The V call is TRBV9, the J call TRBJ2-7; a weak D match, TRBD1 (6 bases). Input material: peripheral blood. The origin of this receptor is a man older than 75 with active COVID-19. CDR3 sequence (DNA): TGTGCCAGCAGCTGGGGCAGGGGTTCATACGAGCAGTACTTC. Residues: CASSWGRGSYEQYF.